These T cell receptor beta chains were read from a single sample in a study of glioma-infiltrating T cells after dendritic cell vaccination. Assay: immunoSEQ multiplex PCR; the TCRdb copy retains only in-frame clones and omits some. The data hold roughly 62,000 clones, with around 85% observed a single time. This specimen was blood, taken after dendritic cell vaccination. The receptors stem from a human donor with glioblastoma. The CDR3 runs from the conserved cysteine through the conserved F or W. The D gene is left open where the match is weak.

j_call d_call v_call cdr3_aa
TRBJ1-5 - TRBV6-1 CASSERLKLWDLAAGSNQPQHF
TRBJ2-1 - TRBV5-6 CASSQLEWNEQFF
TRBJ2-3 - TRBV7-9 CASSLRETTDTQYF
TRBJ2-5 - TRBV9 CASSSGILIEETQYF
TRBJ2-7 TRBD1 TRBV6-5 CASTPGRDRVYEQYF
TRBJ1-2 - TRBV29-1 CSVIRADYGYTF
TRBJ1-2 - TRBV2 CASSELSRTYGYTF
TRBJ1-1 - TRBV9 CASSEQGRGNTEAFF
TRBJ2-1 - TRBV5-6 CASSSLNRDNYNEQFF
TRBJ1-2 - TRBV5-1 CASSLVRPGQGPSGYTF
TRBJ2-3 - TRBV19 CASSPTTGVGTQYF
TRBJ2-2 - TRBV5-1 CASSLGLVAVGELFF
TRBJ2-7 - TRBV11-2 CASSWRQVSYEQYF
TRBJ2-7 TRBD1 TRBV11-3 CASSSDRAAYEQYF
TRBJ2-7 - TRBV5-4 CKRGASYEQYF
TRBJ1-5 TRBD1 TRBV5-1 CASASGQGQPQHF
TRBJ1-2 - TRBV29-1 CSVEGSGPSYGYTF
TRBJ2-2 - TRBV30 CAWSVLGGTGELFF
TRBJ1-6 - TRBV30 CAWSVLMAAYNNSPLHF